The 29 T cell receptor beta chains reported below all come from one sample, sequenced in a study of radiotherapy plus CTLA-4 blockade in lung cancer. TCRdb's copy holds only in-frame clones and misses some; the assay was immunoSEQ multiplex PCR. The sample consists of approximately 82,000 clones, about 83% of them appearing once. This material consisted of peripheral blood, taken from a patient treated with radiotherapy plus ipilimumab. These receptors came from a human donor with non-small cell lung cancer that progressed on radiotherapy plus ipilimumab.

The chain couples TRBV15 to TRBJ1-1; TRBD1 is a possible D gene (6 bases). The CDR3 is made up of 16 amino acids. Trimming left V 0 bases short and J 7 bases short, with 18 bases between. Germline assignment: CDR1 LNHNV and CDR2 YYDKDF (reference sequence). As DNA, the CDR3 is TGTGCCACCAGCAGAGATAGGCCCGGGGGCCCTAATGAAGCTTTCTTT. Amino acids: CATSRDRPGGPNEAFF.

This clone showed up just a few times. The chain joins TRBV2 to TRBJ1-4; D gene uncertain. Per the germline V gene, CDR1 is SNHLY and CDR2 is FYNNEI. The CDR3 totals 11 residues. V lost 8 bases, J lost 7 bases, and 8 bases lay in between. The DNA of the CDR3 is TGTGCCAGCGGCCTCGGTGAAAAACTGTTTTTT. Amino acid sequence: CASGLGEKLFF.

The J gene is TRBJ2-1, the V gene TRBV11-3, with 11 bases lining up with TRBD2. The V segment lost 3 bases and the J segment 6 bases; nucleotides outside the gene matches: 10. Germline V gives CDR1 SGHNT, CDR2 YENEEA. This CDR3 has 17 amino acids. The CDR3 protein is CASSFLWTSGRTNEQFF. The CDR3 DNA follows: TGTGCCAGCAGCTTCCTTTGGACTAGCGGGCGAACCAATGAGCAGTTCTTC.

On this clone: Other DNA sequences of this sample code for an identical CDR3. The chain recombines TRBV2 with TRBJ2-5; 7 bases line up with TRBD1. Germline assignment: CDR1 SNHLY and CDR2 FYNNEI. The CDR3 has 13 residues. The V and J ends lost 7 bases and 2 bases, in that order; junction bases with no gene match: 4. The CDR3 is CASTGTAQETQYF. CDR3 DNA: TGTGCCAGCACGGGGACAGCTCAAGAGACCCAGTACTTC.

The rearrangement uses TRBV21-1 and TRBJ2-2; the table's D call TRBD1 went unverified against the DNA. TRBV21-1 is described as a pseudogene. The CDR3 is 18 amino acids. The DNA for the CDR3 is TGTGCCAGCAGCAAAGAAGTCAGTCAGGGTAACCCTCGTCTTAAGCTGTTTTTT. It translates to CASSKEVSQGNPRLKLFF.

This rearrangement joins TRBV18 to TRBJ2-1; 7 nucleotides align to TRBD2. The CDR3 contains 15 residues. The germline V gene has CDR1 KGHSH and CDR2 LQKENI. V lost 1 base to trimming and J lost 7 bases; unmatched junction nucleotides: 7. The CDR3 DNA sequence: TGTGCCAGCTCACCACGGGAGGGGAGAGGGAATGAGCAGTTCTTC. It encodes CASSPREGRGNEQFF.

The sample holds a few counts of this clone. The gene calls are TRBV7-9 and TRBJ1-1, with TRBD1 identical over 8 bases. CDR1 and CDR2 from the germline V gene are SEHNR and FQNEAQ (reference sequence). The length of the CDR3 is 14 residues. The V gene end was trimmed by 5 bases and the J gene end by 1 base; junction bases not matched to a gene: 3. The CDR3 bases are TGTGCCAGCAGCACCGGGACAGGGAACACTGAAGCTTTCTTT. Translation: CASSTGTGNTEAFF.

This chain links TRBV2 with TRBJ1-2; D may be TRBD1 (6 bases). In germline, CDR1 is SNHLY, CDR2 FYNNEI. V was cut by 5 bases and J by 7 bases, with 20 bases left in between. The CDR3 consists of 15 residues. The CDR3 coding sequence is TGTGCCAGCAGTCTTGGAACAGGGATTAAGGCTGGCTACACCTTC. Translation: CASSLGTGIKAGYTF.

The chain joins TRBV30 to TRBJ1-5; D might be TRBD1 (5 bases). The CDR3 has 13 amino acids. Germline CDR1 GTSNPN, CDR2 SVGIG (reference sequence). V lost 3 bases and J 7 bases, leaving 13 bases between the germline ends. In DNA form, the CDR3 reads TGTGCCTGGAGAGATCAGGGTGGGCAGCCCCAGCATTTT. Translating gives CAWRDQGGQPQHF.

This chain joins TRBV18 and TRBJ1-5; 9 bases are a match to TRBD1. This CDR3 is built from 13 residues. J was trimmed by 5 bases and V by 6 bases; bases with no gene match: 2. Germline-derived CDR1 and CDR2 are KGHSH and LQKENI. This CDR3 is CASSRDRDQPQHF. As DNA, the CDR3 is TGTGCCAGCTCCCGGGACAGGGATCAGCCCCAGCATTTT.

This clone occurred a few times. The gene calls are TRBV6-6 and TRBJ1-5; D is possibly TRBD1 (5 bases). Trimming removed 6 bases at V and 0 bases at J, with 12 bases between. The germline V gene encodes CDR1 MNHNY and CDR2 SVGAGI (reference sequence). This CDR3 is built from 15 residues. CDR3 bases: TGTGCCAGCAGCCCGGGGACGGTTAGCAATCAGCCCCAGCATTTT. Amino acids: CASSPGTVSNQPQHF.

A few counts support this clone. This chain links TRBV4-3 with TRBJ2-3, with TRBD1 matching 7 bases. Trimming cost V 1 base and J 2 bases; bases outside gene matches: 6. The CDR3 is made up of 16 amino acids. Germline-derived CDR1 and CDR2 are LGHNA and YSLEER. The CDR3 region is CASSQGPGQLTDTQYF. Here the CDR3 DNA reads TGCGCCAGCAGCCAAGGCCCGGGACAGCTCACAGATACGCAGTATTTT.

This clone was counted only a few times. V and J are TRBV7-2 and TRBJ2-3, with D possibly TRBD1 on 5 matching bases. The CDR3 is 16 residues long. Between the trimmed V and J ends, which lost 1 base and 6 bases, there was a span of 17 bases. CDR1 and CDR2 from the germline V gene are SGHTA and FQGNSA. As DNA, the CDR3 is TGTGCCAGCAGCTTAGGGATGGGCAGGGCCCTGGATACGCAGTATTTT. Amino acids: CASSLGMGRALDTQYF.

This chain connects TRBV11-1 to TRBJ2-2; D is tentatively TRBD1 or TRBD2 (6 bases each). This CDR3 region has 15 residues. Trimming took 5 bases from V and 5 from J, leaving 15 bases between them. Germline CDR1 SGHAT, CDR2 FQDESV (reference sequence). The CDR3 reads CASSRSGARTGELFF. In nucleotides, the CDR3 is TGTGCCAGCAGCCGATCGGGGGCGAGAACCGGGGAGCTGTTTTTT.

This chain connects TRBV20-1 to TRBJ2-7; D is ambiguous. The germline V gene has CDR1 DFQATT and CDR2 SNEGSKA (reference sequence). The CDR3 is 11 amino acids. Between the trimmed V and J ends, which lost 5 bases and 3 bases, there was a span of 8 bases. Here the CDR3 DNA reads TGCAGTGCTCCGTTCGGCTACGAGCAGTACTTC. Its translation: CSAPFGYEQYF.

The V call is TRBV28, the J call TRBJ1-6; no clear D gene. The CDR3 has 13 residues. Trimming took off 2 bases at V and 16 bases at J, with 15 bases between the two ends. Germline V gives CDR1 MDHEN, CDR2 SYDVKM. CDR3 sequence (DNA): TGTGCCAGCAGTTTAAATAACAGCCCTCGGCTCCACTTT. It yields the protein CASSLNNSPRLHF.

The V and J genes are TRBV2 and TRBJ2-7, with 9 bases aligning to TRBD2. Trimming cost V 8 bases and J 4 bases; bases outside gene matches: 9. Per the germline V gene, CDR1 is SNHLY and CDR2 is FYNNEI. This CDR3 has 14 amino acids. CDR3 DNA: TGTGCCAGCTTCCCGGCGGGGGGGCATTACGAGCAGTACTTC. It translates to CASFPAGGHYEQYF.

As to this clone: One junction end does not reproduce the germline sequence, and a read error may be involved. This sequence joins TRBV27 and TRBJ2-5, with TRBD1 as a possible D gene (6 bases). The CDR3 is made up of 14 amino acids. CDR1 is MNHEY and CDR2 is SMNVEV in the germline V gene (reference sequence). CDR3 sequence reads: CASGGRGKQESQYF. The CDR3 region has the DNA TGTGCCAGCGGCGGAAGGGGGAAGCAAGAGAGCCAGTACTTC.

The DNA of the CDR3 is TGCGCCAGCAGCCAAGATAGCGGGGTCACAGATACGCAGTATTTT. This translates into CASSQDSGVTDTQYF. The chain recombines TRBV4-3 with TRBJ2-3, with 8 nucleotides matching TRBD2. CDR3 length equals 15 residues. J lost 2 bases, V lost 0 bases, and 1 base had no gene match. Germline-derived CDR1 and CDR2 are LGHNA and YSLEER.

This chain connects TRBV10-3 to TRBJ1-4; tentatively, D is TRBD1 (6 bases). Germline values: CDR1 ENHRY, CDR2 SYGVKD. This CDR3 contains 14 residues. V lost 10 bases to trimming and J lost 8 bases, with 20 bases between them. Written as DNA, the CDR3 is TGTGCCACGGGAACCGGGCAGGGGAGGGAAAAACTGTTTTTT. It yields the protein CATGTGQGREKLFF.

This clone was recorded only once. The gene calls are TRBV4-3 and TRBJ2-2, with D possibly TRBD2 on 5 matching bases. Germline V gene lookup returns CDR1 LGHNA and CDR2 YSLEER. Trimming left V 1 base short and J 2 bases short, with 8 bases between. The CDR3 has 15 amino acids. DNA of the CDR3: TGCGCCAGCAGCCAAGGTGGAGGAAACACCGGGGAGCTGTTTTTT. It translates to CASSQGGGNTGELFF.

The chain joins TRBV5-1 to TRBJ2-2; D unclear. The V end was cut by 4 bases, the J end by 1 base, with 8 bases between. Germline assignment: CDR1 SGHRS and CDR2 YFSETQ. CDR3 size: 14 residues. CDR3 in amino acids: CASSQSRNTGELFF. In DNA form, the CDR3 reads TGCGCCAGCAGCCAATCACGGAACACCGGGGAGCTGTTTTTT.

This clone was seen a handful of times. The chain recombines TRBV19 with TRBJ2-7; 8 nucleotides line up with TRBD1. The germline CDR1 and CDR2 sequences are LNHDA and SQIVND (reference sequence). J lost 2 bases, V lost 4 bases, and 4 bases had no gene match. The CDR3 contains 14 residues. The CDR3 reads CASSRDRTAYEQYF. The CDR3 nucleotides read TGTGCCAGTAGTAGGGACAGGACGGCCTACGAGCAGTACTTC.

Written as DNA, the CDR3 is TGTGCCAGCAGTTCGCATAAAGCAGGGGGCCATAGCAATCAGCCCCAGCATTTT. It codes for CASSSHKAGGHSNQPQHF. This chain connects TRBV27 to TRBJ1-5, with 8 bases that match TRBD1. The V gene's germline CDR1 is MNHEY and CDR2 SMNVEV (reference sequence). The CDR3 is 18 amino acids. Germline trimming cut 4 bases from V and 0 bases from J; bases unmatched to any gene: 11.

There are a few counts of this clone. The rearrangement uses TRBV2 and TRBJ1-1; 12 bases are shared with TRBD1. The trim removed 5 bases at V and 0 bases at J, leaving 7 bases unmatched. Germline CDR1 reads SNHLY; CDR2 reads FYNNEI. The CDR3 runs to 17 residues. CDR3 residues: CASSRDRGRGMNTEAFF. In nucleotides, the CDR3 is TGTGCCAGCAGTAGGGACAGGGGGCGCGGGATGAACACTGAAGCTTTCTTT.

The CDR3 nucleotides are TGTGCCAGCGGACGGGGGGCCAACGTCCTGACTTTC. Its translation: CASGRGANVLTF. The chain carries TRBV9 and TRBJ2-6; D gene unclear. CDR3 length: 12 residues. Germline loops: CDR1 SGDLS, CDR2 YYNGEE. V dropped 7 bases and J dropped 4 bases, with 6 bases sitting between them.

The chain employs TRBV7-2 and TRBJ2-7; 7 bases line up with TRBD1. Germline V gene data show CDR1 as SGHTA and CDR2 as FQGNSA. This CDR3 is built from 18 residues. Trimming took 1 base from V and 0 from J; bases not matched to a gene: 12. The CDR3 DNA reads as TGTGCCAGCAGCTTAGTTCCCGGAACCGGGACAGACTCCTACGAGCAGTACTTC. This gives the protein CASSLVPGTGTDSYEQYF.

The gene calls are TRBV11-2 and TRBJ1-2; maybe TRBD1 (6 bases). CDR1 is SGHAT and CDR2 is FQNNGV in the germline V gene. Trimming removed 1 base from V and 5 bases from J, with 17 bases in between. The CDR3 covers 16 residues. The CDR3 is CASSLVTGPAGYGYTF. CDR3 nucleotide sequence: TGTGCCAGCAGCTTAGTTACAGGGCCGGCAGGGTATGGCTACACCTTC.

The chain couples TRBV2 to TRBJ1-4; 9 bases align to TRBD1. Trimming took 6 bases from V and 5 from J; bases not matched to a gene: 10. The CDR3 totals 16 residues. Germline CDR1 is SNHLY and CDR2 is FYNNEI. The CDR3 reads CASSRDRENLNEKLFF. The CDR3 nucleotides are TGTGCCAGCAGCCGGGACAGGGAGAACCTAAATGAAAAACTGTTTTTT. Drawing the rest from reference TRBV2 and TRBJ1-4, the complete variable domain is EPEVTQTPSHQVTQMGQEVILRCVPISNHLYFYWYRQILGQKVEFLVSFYNNEISEKSEIFDDQFSVERPDGSNFTLKIRSTKLEDSAMYFCASSRDRENLNEKLFFGSGTQLSVL.